This T cell receptor beta chain was sequenced for a study of T cells in Graves' hyperthyroidism and ophthalmopathy. Findings and limits, study-wide: Model-based prediction identified ophthalmopathy a median around seven months prior to its onset. Most clonotypes expanded in the thyroid (above 0.001) were also present in blood. Stable hyperthyroidism was separated from ophthalmopathy by a model based on 13 V-J features.

RNA transcripts gave rise to amplified TCR beta CDR3 regions. RT-PCR in the first round (using the HTBI primer set) targeted the TCR CDR3. TCRdb used MiXCR to reprocess the multiplex PCR reads, holding one entry per CDR3 protein. Here the sample spans approximately 610,000 distinct CDR3 sequences, over 15% being singletons. There are 14 residues in the CDR3. The V and J ends lost 8 bases and 2 bases respectively, with 15 bases between them. Germline V gives CDR1 MDHEN, CDR2 SYDVKM. Exclusions: uncontrolled infection, other autoimmune disease, pregnancy, lactation. This clonotype was picked up a small number of times. Its antigen is currently unknown.

This sequence originates from a woman between 18 and 30 years old with Graves' hyperthyroidism. Material: blood. This chain uses TRBV28 with TRBJ1-2, with a possible D match to TRBD1 (6 bases). The CDR3 here is CASSTGTPNYGYTF. The CDR3 DNA sequence: TGTGCCAGCTCCACCGGGACACCAAACTATGGCTACACCTTC.